This TCR beta chain came from a study of cytomegalovirus exposure and HLA in healthy donors. Researchers ran the PCR with 60 Vbeta and 13 Jbeta primers. Original analysis: In a later analysis, roughly 11 million of 75 million to 85 million unique beta chains occurred in at least two donors. The data were produced by immunoSEQ multiplex PCR, yet TCRdb's version contains in-frame clones alone and is incomplete. Clonal size and the V and J genes are those of that table, whereas D and trimming came from the DNA. This sample has over 90,000 clones, with around 85% found just once. The receptor was derived from a man aged 35 to 55 in good health and CMV-seropositive. Sequenced: PBMCs.

The DNA of the CDR3 is TGCGCCAGCAGAGCGGACAGGGGGCCCTTGGGGACTGAAGCTTTCTTT. Amino acid sequence: CASRADRGPLGTEAFF. This sequence joins TRBV5-1 and TRBJ1-1, with 11 bases aligning to TRBD1. The germline V gene has CDR1 SGHRS and CDR2 YFSETQ. V was pared by 5 bases and J by 5 bases, with 11 bases of the junction left unmatched. This CDR3 contains 16 residues.